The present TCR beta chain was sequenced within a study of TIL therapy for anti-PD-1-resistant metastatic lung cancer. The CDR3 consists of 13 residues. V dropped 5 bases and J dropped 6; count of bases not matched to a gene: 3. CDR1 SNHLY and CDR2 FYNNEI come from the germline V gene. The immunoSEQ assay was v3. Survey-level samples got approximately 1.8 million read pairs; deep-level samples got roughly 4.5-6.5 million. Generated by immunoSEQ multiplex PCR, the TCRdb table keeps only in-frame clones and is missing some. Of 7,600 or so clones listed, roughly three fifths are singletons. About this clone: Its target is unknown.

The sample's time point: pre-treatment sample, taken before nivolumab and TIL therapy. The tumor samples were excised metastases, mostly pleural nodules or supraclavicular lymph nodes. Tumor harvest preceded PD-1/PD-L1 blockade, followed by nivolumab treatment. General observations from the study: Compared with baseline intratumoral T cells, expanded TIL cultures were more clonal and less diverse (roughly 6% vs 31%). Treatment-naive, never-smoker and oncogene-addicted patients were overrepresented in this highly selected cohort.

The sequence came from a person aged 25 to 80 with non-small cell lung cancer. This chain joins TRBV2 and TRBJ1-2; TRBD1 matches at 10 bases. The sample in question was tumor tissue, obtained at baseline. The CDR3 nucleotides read TGTGCCAGCAGTCAGGACAGGGGGGATGGCTACACCTTC. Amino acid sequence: CASSQDRGDGYTF.